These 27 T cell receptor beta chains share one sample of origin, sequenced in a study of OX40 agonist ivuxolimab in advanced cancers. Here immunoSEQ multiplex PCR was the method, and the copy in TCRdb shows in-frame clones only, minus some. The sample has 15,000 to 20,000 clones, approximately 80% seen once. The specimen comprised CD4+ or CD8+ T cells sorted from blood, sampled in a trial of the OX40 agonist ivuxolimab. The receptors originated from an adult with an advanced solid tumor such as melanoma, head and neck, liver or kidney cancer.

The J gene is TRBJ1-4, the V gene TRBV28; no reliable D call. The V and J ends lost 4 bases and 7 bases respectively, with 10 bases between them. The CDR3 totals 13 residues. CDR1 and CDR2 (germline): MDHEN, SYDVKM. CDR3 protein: CASSSGMGEKLFF. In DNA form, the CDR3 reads TGTGCCAGCAGTTCTGGGATGGGTGAAAAACTGTTTTTT.

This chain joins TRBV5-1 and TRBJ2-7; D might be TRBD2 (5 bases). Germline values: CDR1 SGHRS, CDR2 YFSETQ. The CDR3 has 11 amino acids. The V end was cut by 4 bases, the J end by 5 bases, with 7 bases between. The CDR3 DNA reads TGCGCCAGCAGCGAGGGCGACGAGCAGTACTTC. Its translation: CASSEGDEQYF. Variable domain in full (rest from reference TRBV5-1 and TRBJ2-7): KAGVTQTPRYLIKTRGQQVTLSCSPISGHRSVSWYQQTPGQGLQFLFEYFSETQRNKGNFPGRFSGRQFSNSRSEMNVSTLELGDSALYLCASSEGDEQYFGPGTRLTVT.

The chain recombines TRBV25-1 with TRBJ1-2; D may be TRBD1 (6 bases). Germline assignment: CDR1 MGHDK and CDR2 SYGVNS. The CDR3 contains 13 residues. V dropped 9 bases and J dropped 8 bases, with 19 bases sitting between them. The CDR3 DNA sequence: TGTGCCAGTTTTGGGGGGCCACTGTTGGGCTACACCTTC. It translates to CASFGGPLLGYTF.

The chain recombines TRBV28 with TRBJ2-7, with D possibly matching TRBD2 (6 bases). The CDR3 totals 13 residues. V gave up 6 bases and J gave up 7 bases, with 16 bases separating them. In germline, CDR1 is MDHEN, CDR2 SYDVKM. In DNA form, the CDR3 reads TGTGCCAGCAGAGTGGGCGGCGCGGGAGAGCAGTACTTC. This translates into CASRVGGAGEQYF.

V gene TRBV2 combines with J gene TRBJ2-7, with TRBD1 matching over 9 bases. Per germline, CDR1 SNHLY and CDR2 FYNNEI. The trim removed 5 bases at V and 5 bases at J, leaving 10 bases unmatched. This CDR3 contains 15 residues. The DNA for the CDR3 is TGTGCCAGCAGTATAAGGGGGGACAGGGCCCACGAGCAGTACTTC. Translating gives CASSIRGDRAHEQYF.

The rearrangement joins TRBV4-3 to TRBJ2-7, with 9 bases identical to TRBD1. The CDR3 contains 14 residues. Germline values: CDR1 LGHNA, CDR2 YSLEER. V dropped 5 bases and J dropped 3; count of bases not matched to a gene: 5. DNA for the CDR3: TGCGCCAGCAGCACCGGGACAGGGAGCTACGAGCAGTACTTC. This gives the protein CASSTGTGSYEQYF.

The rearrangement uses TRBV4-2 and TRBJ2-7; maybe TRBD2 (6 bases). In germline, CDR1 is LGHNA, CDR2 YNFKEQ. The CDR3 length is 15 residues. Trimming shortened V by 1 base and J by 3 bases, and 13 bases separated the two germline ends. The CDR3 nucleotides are TGTGCCAGCAGCCAAGGTTTGGGGGGTGTCTACGAGCAGTACTTC. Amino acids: CASSQGLGGVYEQYF.

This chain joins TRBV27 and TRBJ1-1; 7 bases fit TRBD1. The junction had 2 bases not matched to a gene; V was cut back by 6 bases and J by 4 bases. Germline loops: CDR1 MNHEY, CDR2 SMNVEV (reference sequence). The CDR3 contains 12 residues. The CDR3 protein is CASREGATEAFF. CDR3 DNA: TGTGCCAGCAGGGAGGGGGCCACTGAAGCTTTCTTT.

DNA for the CDR3: TGTGCCAGTAGCCCCGCAGGTAGTGGGGCCCTCTTCTATGGCTACACCTTC. It codes for CASSPAGSGALFYGYTF. J is TRBJ1-2 and V is TRBV19; weak D call: TRBD1 (5 bases). Trimming removed 6 bases at V and 4 bases at J, with 24 bases between. The CDR3 consists of 17 residues. Germline CDR1 LNHDA, CDR2 SQIVND (reference sequence).

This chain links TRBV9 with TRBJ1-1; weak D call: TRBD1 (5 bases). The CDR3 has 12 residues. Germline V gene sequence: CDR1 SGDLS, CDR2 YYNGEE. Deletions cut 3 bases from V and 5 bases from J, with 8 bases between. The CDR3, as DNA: TGTGCCAGCAGCGCGTCAGGGACTGAAGCTTTCTTT. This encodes CASSASGTEAFF. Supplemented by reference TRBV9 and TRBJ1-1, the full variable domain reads DSGVTQTPKHLITATGQRVTLRCSPRSGDLSVYWYQQSLDQGLQFLIQYYNGEERAKGNILERFSAQQFPDLHSELNLSSLELGDSALYFCASSASGTEAFFGQGTRLTVV.

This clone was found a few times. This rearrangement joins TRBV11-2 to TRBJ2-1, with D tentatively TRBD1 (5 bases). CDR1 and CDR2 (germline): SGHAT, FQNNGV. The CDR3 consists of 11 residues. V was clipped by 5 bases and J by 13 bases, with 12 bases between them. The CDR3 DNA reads TGTGCCAGCAGCCCAGGGTTAGCCCAGTTCTTC. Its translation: CASSPGLAQFF.

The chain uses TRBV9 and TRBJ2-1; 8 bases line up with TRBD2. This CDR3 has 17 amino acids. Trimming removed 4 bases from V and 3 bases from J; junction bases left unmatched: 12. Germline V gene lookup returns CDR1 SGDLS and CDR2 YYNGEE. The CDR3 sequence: CASSRGVELAGYNEQFF. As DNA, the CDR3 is TGTGCCAGCAGCCGAGGGGTGGAGCTAGCGGGCTACAATGAGCAGTTCTTC. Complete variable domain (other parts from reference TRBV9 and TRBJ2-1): DSGVTQTPKHLITATGQRVTLRCSPRSGDLSVYWYQQSLDQGLQFLIQYYNGEERAKGNILERFSAQQFPDLHSELNLSSLELGDSALYFCASSRGVELAGYNEQFFGPGTRLTVL.

CDR3 DNA sequence: TGTGCCAGCAGTTGGGGCTACAGGAACAAAGAGGGTATGGATTCACCCCTCCACTTT. It specifies CASSWGYRNKEGMDSPLHF. The V gene is TRBV6-7, the J gene TRBJ1-6, with a tentative D call TRBD1 (5 bases). TRBV6-7 is an ORF, and what it does is uncertain. The CDR3 loop spans 19 amino acids. Trimming stripped 4 bases from V and 8 bases from J, with 27 bases between.

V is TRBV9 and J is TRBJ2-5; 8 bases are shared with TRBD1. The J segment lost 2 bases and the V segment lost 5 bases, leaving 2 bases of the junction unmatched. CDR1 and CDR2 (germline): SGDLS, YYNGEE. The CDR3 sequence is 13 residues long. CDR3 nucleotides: TGTGCCAGCAGTCGACAGGGGCAAGAGACCCAGTACTTC. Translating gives CASSRQGQETQYF.

The CDR3 region is CASSLDAGAFNGYTF. The CDR3 DNA follows: TGTGCCAGCAGCTTAGATGCGGGGGCTTTCAATGGCTACACCTTC. The chain is built from TRBV11-1 and TRBJ1-2; TRBD1 is a possible D gene (6 bases). CDR3 length equals 15 residues. Germline CDR1 reads SGHAT; CDR2 reads FQDESV (reference sequence). The germline V and J ends were trimmed by 1 base and 6 bases, with 15 bases remaining between them.

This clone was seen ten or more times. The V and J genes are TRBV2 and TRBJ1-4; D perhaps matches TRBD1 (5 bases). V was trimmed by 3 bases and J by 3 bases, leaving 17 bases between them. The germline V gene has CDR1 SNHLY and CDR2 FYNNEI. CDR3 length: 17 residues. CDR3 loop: CASSETVGDSANEKLFF. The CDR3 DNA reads TGTGCCAGCAGTGAGACAGTAGGCGATAGTGCTAATGAAAAACTGTTTTTT.

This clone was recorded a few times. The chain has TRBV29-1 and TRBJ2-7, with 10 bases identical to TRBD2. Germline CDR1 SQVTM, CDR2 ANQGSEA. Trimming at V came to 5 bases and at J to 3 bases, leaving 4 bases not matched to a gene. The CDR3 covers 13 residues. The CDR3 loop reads CSVSPSGSYEQYF. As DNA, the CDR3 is TGCAGCGTTTCCCCTAGCGGGAGCTACGAGCAGTACTTC.

The CDR3 is CASSLAGGSQETQYF. The CDR3 nucleotides read TGTGCCAGCAGCTTAGCGGGCGGCAGCCAAGAGACCCAGTACTTC. The chain combines TRBV7-9 with TRBJ2-5; D call uncertain. Looked up from germline, CDR1 is SEHNR and CDR2 is FQNEAQ (reference sequence). This CDR3 region has 15 residues. The ends were cut back, 0 bases at V and 1 base at J, with 9 bases in the middle.

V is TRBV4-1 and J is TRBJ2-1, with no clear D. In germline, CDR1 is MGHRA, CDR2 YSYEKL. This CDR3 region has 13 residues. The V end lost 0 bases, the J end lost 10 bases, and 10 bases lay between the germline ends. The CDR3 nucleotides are TGCGCCAGCAGCCAAGATCCAGTCGGAGAGCAGTTCTTC. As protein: CASSQDPVGEQFF.

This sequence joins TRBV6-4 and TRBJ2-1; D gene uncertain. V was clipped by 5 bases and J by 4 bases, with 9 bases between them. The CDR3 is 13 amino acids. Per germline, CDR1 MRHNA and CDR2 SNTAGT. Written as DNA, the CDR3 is TGTGCCAGCAGTACCAGTCTTTACAATGAGCAGTTCTTC. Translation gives CASSTSLYNEQFF.

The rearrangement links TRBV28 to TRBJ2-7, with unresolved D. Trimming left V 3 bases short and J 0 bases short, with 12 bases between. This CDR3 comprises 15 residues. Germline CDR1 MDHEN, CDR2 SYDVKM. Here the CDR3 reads CASSFVGRSSYEQYF. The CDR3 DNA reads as TGTGCCAGCAGTTTTGTGGGCAGGAGCTCCTACGAGCAGTACTTC.

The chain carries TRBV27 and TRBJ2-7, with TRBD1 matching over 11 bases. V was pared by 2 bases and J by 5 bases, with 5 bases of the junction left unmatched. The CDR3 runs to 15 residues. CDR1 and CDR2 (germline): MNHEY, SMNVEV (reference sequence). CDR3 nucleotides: TGTGCCAGCAGTTTACGGACAGGGGGCGAAGACGAGCAGTACTTC. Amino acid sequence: CASSLRTGGEDEQYF.

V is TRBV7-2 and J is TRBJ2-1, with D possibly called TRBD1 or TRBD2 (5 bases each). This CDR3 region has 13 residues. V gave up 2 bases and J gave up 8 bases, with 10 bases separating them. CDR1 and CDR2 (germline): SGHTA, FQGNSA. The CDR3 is CASSLFGTDEQFF. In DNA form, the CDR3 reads TGTGCCAGCAGCTTATTCGGGACGGATGAGCAGTTCTTC.

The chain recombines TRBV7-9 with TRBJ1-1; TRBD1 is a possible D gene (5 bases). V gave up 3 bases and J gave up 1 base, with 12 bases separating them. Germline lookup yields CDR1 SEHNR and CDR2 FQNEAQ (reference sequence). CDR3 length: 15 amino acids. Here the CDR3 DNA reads TGTGCCAGCAGCTTCCGGGACTCAAGGAACACTGAAGCTTTCTTT. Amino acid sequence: CASSFRDSRNTEAFF.

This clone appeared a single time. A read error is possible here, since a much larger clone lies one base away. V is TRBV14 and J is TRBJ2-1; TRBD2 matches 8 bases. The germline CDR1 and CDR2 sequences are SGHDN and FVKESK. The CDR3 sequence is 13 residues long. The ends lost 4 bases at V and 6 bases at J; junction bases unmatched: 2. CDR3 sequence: CASSLAGSNEQFF. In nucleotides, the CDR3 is TGTGCCAGCAGCCTAGCGGGGAGCAATGAGCAGTTCTTC. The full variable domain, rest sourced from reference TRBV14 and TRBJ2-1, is EAGVTQFPSHSVIEKGQTVTLRCDPISGHDNLYWYRRVMGKEIKFLLHFVKESKQDESGMPNNRFLAERTGGTYSTLKVQPAELEDSGVYFCASSLAGSNEQFFGPGTRLTVL.

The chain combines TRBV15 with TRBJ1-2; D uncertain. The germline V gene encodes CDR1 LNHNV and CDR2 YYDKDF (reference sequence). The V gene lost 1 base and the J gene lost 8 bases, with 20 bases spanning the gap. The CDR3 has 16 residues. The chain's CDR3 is CATSRGPPYAADGYTF. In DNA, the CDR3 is TGTGCCACCAGCAGAGGCCCCCCATACGCTGCCGACGGCTACACCTTC.

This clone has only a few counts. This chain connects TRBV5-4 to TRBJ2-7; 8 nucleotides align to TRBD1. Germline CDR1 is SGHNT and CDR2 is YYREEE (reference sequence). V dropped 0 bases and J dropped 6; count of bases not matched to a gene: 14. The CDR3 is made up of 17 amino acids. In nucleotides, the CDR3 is TGTGCCAGCAGCTTGGTCCTGAGCAGGGGGCTCGGGAGCGAGCAGTACTTC. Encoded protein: CASSLVLSRGLGSEQYF.